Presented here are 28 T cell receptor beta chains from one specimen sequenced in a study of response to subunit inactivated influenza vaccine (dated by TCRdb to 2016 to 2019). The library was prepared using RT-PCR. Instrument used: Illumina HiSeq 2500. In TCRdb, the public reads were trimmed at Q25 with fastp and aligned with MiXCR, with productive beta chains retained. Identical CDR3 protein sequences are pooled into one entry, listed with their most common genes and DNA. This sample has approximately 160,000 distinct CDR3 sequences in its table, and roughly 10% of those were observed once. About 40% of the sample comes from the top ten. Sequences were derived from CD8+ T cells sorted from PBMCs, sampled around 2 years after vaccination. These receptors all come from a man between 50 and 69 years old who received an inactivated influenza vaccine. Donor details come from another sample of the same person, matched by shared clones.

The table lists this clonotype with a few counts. In DNA form, the CDR3 reads TGTGCCAGCAGTGAAGCTTCAACCGGGCCTGAAGCTTTCTTT. It encodes CASSEASTGPEAFF. This chain uses TRBV2 with TRBJ1-1; D remains unclear. Germline V gene data show CDR1 as SNHLY and CDR2 as FYNNEI. V was pared by 0 bases and J by 6 bases, with 11 bases between. This CDR3 comprises 14 residues. Full variable domain (rest looked up from reference TRBV2 and TRBJ1-1): EPEVTQTPSHQVTQMGQEVILRCVPISNHLYFYWYRQILGQKVEFLVSFYNNEISEKSEIFDDQFSVERPDGSNFTLKIRSTKLEDSAMYFCASSEASTGPEAFFGQGTRLTVV.

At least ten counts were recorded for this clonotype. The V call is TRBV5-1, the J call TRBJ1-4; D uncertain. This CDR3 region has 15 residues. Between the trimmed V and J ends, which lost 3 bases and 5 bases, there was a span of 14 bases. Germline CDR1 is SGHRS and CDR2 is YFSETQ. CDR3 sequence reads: CASSSHGYSNEKLFF. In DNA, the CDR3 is TGCGCCAGCAGCTCCCACGGATACTCGAATGAAAAACTGTTTTTT.

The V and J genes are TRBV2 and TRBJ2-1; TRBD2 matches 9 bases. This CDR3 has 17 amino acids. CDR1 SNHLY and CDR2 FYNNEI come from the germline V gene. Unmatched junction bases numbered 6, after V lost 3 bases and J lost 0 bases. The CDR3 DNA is TGTGCCAGCAGTGACCCGCGGGAGGGTCCCTCCTACAATGAGCAGTTCTTC. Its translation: CASSDPREGPSYNEQFF.

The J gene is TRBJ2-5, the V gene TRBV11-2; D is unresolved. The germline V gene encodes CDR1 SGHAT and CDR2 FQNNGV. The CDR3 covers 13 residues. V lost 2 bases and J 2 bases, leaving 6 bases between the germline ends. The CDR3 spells CASSLHRQETQYF. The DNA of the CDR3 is TGTGCCAGCAGCTTACACAGACAAGAGACCCAGTACTTC. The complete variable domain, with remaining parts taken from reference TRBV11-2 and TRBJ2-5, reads EAGVAQSPRYKIIEKRQSVAFWCNPISGHATLYWYQQILGQGPKLLIQFQNNGVVDDSQLPKDRFSAERLKGVDSTLKIQPAKLEDSAVYLCASSLHRQETQYFGPGTRLLVL.

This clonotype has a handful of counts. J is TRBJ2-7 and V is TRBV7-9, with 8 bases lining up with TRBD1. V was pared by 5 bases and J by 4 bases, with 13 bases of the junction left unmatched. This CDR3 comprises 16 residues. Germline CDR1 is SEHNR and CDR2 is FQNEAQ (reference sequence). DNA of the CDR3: TGTGCCAGCAGCGCTCCGGGACAGGCGGCTTTTTACGAGCAGTACTTC. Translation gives CASSAPGQAAFYEQYF.

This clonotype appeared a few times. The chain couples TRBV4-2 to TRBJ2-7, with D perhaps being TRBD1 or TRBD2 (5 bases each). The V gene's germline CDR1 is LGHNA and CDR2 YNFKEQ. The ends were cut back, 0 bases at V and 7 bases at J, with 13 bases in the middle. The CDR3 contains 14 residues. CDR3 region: CASSQEWGRGEQYF. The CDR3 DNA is TGTGCCAGCAGCCAAGAATGGGGCCGGGGTGAGCAGTACTTC.

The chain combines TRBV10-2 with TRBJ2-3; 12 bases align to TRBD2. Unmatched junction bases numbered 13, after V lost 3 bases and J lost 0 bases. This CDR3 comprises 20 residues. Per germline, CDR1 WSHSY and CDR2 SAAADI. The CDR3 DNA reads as TGCGCCAGCAGTGAAACTAGCGGGGGGACCAAGAAAACTAGCACAGATACGCAGTATTTT. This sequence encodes CASSETSGGTKKTSTDTQYF.

The CDR3 nucleotides read TGTGCCAGCAGTCCGATAGGGGTGGAAAAACTGTTTTTT. It specifies CASSPIGVEKLFF. The chain combines TRBV12-3 or TRBV12-4 with TRBJ1-4; possibly TRBD1 for D (5 bases). V was clipped by 5 bases and J by 8 bases, with 12 bases between them. The length of the CDR3 is 13 residues.

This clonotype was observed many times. CDR3: CASSQDGDRGAYNEQFF. The CDR3 DNA follows: TGTGCCAGCAGCCAAGATGGGGACAGAGGAGCCTACAATGAGCAGTTCTTC. The rearrangement links TRBV3-1 to TRBJ2-1; 7 nucleotides line up with TRBD1. This CDR3 spans 17 amino acids. V trimming: 0 bases; J trimming: 2 bases; junction bases outside the gene matches: 7. The germline V gene has CDR1 LGHDT and CDR2 YNNKEL (reference sequence).

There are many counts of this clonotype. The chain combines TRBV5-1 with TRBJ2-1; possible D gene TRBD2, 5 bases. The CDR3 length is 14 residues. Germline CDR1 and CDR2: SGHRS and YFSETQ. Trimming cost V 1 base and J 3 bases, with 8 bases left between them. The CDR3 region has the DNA TGCGCCAGCAGCTTGACGAGCGGCTACAATGAGCAGTTCTTC. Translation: CASSLTSGYNEQFF.

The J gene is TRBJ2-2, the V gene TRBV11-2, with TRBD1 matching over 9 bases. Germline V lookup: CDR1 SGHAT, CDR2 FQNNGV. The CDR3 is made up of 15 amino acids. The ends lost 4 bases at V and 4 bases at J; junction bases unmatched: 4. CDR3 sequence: CASSSWTGATGELFF. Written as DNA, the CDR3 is TGTGCCAGCAGCTCCTGGACAGGGGCCACCGGGGAGCTGTTTTTT. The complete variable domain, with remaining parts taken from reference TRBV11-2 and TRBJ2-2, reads EAGVAQSPRYKIIEKRQSVAFWCNPISGHATLYWYQQILGQGPKLLIQFQNNGVVDDSQLPKDRFSAERLKGVDSTLKIQPAKLEDSAVYLCASSSWTGATGELFFGEGSRLTVL.

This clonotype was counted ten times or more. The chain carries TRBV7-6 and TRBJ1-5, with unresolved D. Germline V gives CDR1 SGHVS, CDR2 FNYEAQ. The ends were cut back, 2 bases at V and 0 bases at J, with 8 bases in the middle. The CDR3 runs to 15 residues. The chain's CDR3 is CASSLRDNSNQPQHF. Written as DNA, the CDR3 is TGTGCCAGCAGCTTAAGAGACAATAGCAATCAGCCCCAGCATTTT.

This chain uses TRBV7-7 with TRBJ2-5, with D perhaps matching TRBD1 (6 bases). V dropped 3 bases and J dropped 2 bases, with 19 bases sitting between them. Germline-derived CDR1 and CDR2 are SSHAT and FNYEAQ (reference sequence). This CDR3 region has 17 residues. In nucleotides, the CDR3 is TGTGCCAGCAGCTTGTATTCAGGGGCCAGCCTACAAGAGACCCAGTACTTC. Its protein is CASSLYSGASLQETQYF. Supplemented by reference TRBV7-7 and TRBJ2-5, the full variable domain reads GAGVSQSPRYKVTKRGQDVTLRCDPISSHATLYWYQQALGQGPEFLTYFNYEAQPDKSGLPSDRFSAERPEGSISTLTIQRTEQRDSAMYRCASSLYSGASLQETQYFGPGTRLLVL.

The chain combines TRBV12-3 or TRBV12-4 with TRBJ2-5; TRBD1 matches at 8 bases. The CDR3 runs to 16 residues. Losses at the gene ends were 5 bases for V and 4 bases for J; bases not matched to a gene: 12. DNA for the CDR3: TGTGCCAGCAGTCCCAGGACAGGGCCCGGTAGAGAGACCCAGTACTTC. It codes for CASSPRTGPGRETQYF.

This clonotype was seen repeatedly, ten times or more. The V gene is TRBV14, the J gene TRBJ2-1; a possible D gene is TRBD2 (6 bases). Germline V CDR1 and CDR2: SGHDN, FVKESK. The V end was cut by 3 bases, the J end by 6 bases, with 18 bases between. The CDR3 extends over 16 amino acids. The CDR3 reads CASSHGPYLAFNEQFF. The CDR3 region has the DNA TGTGCCAGCAGCCATGGACCCTATCTAGCGTTCAATGAGCAGTTCTTC.

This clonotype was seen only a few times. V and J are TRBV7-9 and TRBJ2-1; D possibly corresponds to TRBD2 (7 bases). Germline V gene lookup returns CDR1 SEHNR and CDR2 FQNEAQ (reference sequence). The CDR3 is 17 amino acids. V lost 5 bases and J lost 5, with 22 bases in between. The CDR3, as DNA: TGTGCCAGCAGCCGACAGGACGGGACTACGAAAGACAATGAGCAGTTCTTC. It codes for CASSRQDGTTKDNEQFF.

CDR3 sequence reads: CASSQRVTGNEQYF. The CDR3 DNA follows: TGTGCCAGCAGCCAGAGAGTGACAGGGAACGAGCAGTACTTC. V gene TRBV4-2 combines with J gene TRBJ2-7; 7 bases match TRBD1. J was trimmed by 5 bases and V by 3 bases; bases with no gene match: 7. Germline-derived CDR1 and CDR2 are LGHNA and YNFKEQ. The CDR3 sequence is 14 residues long.

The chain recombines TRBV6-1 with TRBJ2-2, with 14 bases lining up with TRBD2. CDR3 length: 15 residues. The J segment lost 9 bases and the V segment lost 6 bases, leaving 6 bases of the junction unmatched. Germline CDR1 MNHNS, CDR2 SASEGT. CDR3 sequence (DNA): TGTGCCAGCAGGAGGGGGACTAGCGGGGGTCGGGAGCTGTTTTTT. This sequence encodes CASRRGTSGGRELFF.

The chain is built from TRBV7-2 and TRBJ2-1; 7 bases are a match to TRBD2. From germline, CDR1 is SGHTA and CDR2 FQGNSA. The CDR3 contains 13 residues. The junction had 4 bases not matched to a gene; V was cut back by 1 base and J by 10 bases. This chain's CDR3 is CASSLEGGWEQFF. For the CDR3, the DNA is TGTGCCAGCAGCTTAGAGGGAGGGTGGGAGCAGTTCTTC.

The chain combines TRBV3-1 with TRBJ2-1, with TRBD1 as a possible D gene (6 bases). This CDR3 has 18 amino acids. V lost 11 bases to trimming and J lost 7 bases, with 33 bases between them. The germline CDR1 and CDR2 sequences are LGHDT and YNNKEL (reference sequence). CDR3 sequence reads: CASSQEVPGAGVVNEQFF. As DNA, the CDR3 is TGTGCCTCCTCCCAAGAAGTCCCCGGGGCAGGGGTGGTTAATGAGCAGTTCTTC.

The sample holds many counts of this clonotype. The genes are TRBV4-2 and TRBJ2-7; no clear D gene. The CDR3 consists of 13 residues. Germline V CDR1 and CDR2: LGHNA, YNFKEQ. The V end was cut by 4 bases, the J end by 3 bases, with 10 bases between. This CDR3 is CASSLTYSYEQYF. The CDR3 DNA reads TGTGCCAGCAGCCTCACCTACAGCTACGAGCAGTACTTC.

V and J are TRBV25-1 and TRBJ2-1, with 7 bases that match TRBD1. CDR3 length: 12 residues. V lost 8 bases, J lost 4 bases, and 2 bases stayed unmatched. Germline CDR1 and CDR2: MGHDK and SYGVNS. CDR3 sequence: CASVGQYNEQFF. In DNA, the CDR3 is TGTGCCAGCGTGGGACAGTACAATGAGCAGTTCTTC.

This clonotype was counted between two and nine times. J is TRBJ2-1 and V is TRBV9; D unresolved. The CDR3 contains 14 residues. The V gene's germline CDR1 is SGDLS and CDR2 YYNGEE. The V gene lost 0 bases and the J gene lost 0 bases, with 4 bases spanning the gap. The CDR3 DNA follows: TGTGCCAGCAGCGTAGCCGGCTCCTACAATGAGCAGTTCTTC. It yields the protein CASSVAGSYNEQFF. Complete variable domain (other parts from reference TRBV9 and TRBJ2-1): DSGVTQTPKHLITATGQRVTLRCSPRSGDLSVYWYQQSLDQGLQFLIQYYNGEERAKGNILERFSAQQFPDLHSELNLSSLELGDSALYFCASSVAGSYNEQFFGPGTRLTVL.

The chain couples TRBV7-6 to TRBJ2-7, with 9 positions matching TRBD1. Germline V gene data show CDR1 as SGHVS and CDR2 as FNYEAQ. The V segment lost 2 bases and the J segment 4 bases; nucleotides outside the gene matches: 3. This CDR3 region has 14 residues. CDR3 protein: CASSLQDRGYEQYF. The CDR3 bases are TGTGCCAGCAGCTTACAGGACAGGGGTTACGAGCAGTACTTC.

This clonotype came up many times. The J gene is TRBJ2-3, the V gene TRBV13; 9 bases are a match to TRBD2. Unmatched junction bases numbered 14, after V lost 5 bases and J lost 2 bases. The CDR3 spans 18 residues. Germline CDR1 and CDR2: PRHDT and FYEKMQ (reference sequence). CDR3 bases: TGTGCCAGCAGCCCCGAAATCGGGGAGCGGGAGGACACAGATACGCAGTATTTT. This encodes CASSPEIGEREDTDTQYF.

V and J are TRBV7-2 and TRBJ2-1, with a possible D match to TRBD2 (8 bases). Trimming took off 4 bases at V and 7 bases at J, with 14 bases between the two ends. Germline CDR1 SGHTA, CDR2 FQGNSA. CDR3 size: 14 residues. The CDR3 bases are TGTGCCAGCAGCTCGGGAGGGGGCGGAAATGAGCAGTTCTTC. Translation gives CASSSGGGGNEQFF.

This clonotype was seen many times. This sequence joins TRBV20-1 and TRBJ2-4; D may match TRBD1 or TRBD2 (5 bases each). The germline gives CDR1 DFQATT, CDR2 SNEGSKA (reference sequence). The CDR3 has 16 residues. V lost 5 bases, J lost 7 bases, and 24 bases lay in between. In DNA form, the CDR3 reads TGCAGTGCTCAAATCACCGGGACCCCGACGGGTAACATTCAGTACTTC. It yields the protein CSAQITGTPTGNIQYF.

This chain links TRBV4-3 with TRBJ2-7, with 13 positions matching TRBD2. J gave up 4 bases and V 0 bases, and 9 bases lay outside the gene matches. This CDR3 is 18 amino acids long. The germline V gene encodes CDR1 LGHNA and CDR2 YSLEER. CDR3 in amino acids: CASSQDPWTSGSVYEQYF. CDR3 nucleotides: TGCGCCAGCAGCCAAGATCCTTGGACTAGCGGGAGTGTATACGAGCAGTACTTC.